The 10 T cell receptor beta chains reported below all come from one sample, sequenced in a study of blood T cell repertoires in COVID-19. Produced via immunoSEQ multiplex PCR; TCRdb's table is partial and in-frame only. This table holds about 90,000 clones, 90% found once. The sequenced sample was peripheral blood. These receptors originate from a man aged 50 to 59 with acute or convalescent COVID-19.

The chain combines TRBV10-3 with TRBJ2-5; the D gene is possibly TRBD1 (6 bases). Trimming stripped 6 bases from V and 2 bases from J, with 13 bases between. Germline V CDR1 and CDR2: ENHRY, SYGVKD. CDR3 length: 14 amino acids. CDR3 bases: TGTGCCATCAGCGGGATACAGGGACAAGAGACCCAGTACTTC. Its translation: CAISGIQGQETQYF.

This chain joins TRBV7-9 and TRBJ2-2; the D is unclear. This CDR3 region has 14 residues. V shed 7 bases and J shed 0 bases, with 9 bases lying between them. Germline-derived CDR1 and CDR2 are SEHNR and FQNEAQ (reference sequence). The CDR3 loop is CASTSRANTGELFF. For the CDR3, the DNA is TGTGCCAGCACCTCCCGAGCGAACACCGGGGAGCTGTTTTTT.

The V gene is TRBV19, the J gene TRBJ2-1, with a possible D match to TRBD1 (6 bases). Trimming took 5 bases from V and 6 from J, leaving 8 bases between them. CDR1 and CDR2 (germline): LNHDA, SQIVND (reference sequence). The CDR3 runs 12 residues. CDR3: CASSPGANEQFF. CDR3 DNA: TGTGCCAGTAGTCCAGGGGCCAATGAGCAGTTCTTC.

This clone occurred a few times. The V call is TRBV6-1, the J call TRBJ2-7; D is ambiguous. The CDR3 loop spans 12 amino acids. V was cut by 0 bases and J by 5 bases, with 5 bases left in between. Germline values: CDR1 MNHNS, CDR2 SASEGT. The CDR3 loop is CASSEARHEQYF. The CDR3 region has the DNA TGTGCCAGCAGTGAAGCGCGCCACGAGCAGTACTTC.

This chain connects TRBV27 to TRBJ2-1, with a possible D match to TRBD2 (5 bases). This CDR3 has 17 amino acids. V was clipped by 5 bases and J by 0 bases, with 17 bases between them. The germline CDR1 and CDR2 sequences are MNHEY and SMNVEV (reference sequence). CDR3 sequence reads: CASSRPEDLRSYNEQFF. The CDR3 DNA sequence: TGTGCCAGCAGTCGTCCGGAGGACCTCCGCTCCTACAATGAGCAGTTCTTC.

The rearrangement links TRBV3-1 (or the pseudogene TRBV3-2) to TRBJ1-3; 10 positions match TRBD1. The CDR3 is made up of 14 amino acids. The germline V gene has CDR1 LGHDT and CDR2 YNNKEL (reference sequence). V was pared by 4 bases and J by 8 bases, with 5 bases of the junction left unmatched. CDR3 protein: CASSPGQGLYTIYF. CDR3 DNA sequence: TGTGCCAGCAGCCCGGGACAGGGGCTTTACACCATATATTTT.

The chain couples TRBV10-1 to TRBJ1-3; D is unresolved. Looked up from germline, CDR1 is WNHNN and CDR2 is SYGVQD (reference sequence). Trimming removed 7 bases at V and 0 bases at J, with 7 bases between. This CDR3 has 13 amino acids. The CDR3 loop is CASTGSSGNTIYF. In nucleotides, the CDR3 is TGCGCCAGCACAGGATCCTCTGGAAACACCATATATTTT.

The chain is built from TRBV7-9 and TRBJ2-3; TRBD2 agrees at 11 bases. The CDR3 is made up of 13 amino acids. V gave up 1 base and J gave up 13 bases; unmatched junction bases: 4. Germline CDR1 and CDR2: SEHNR and FQNEAQ (reference sequence). DNA for the CDR3: TGTGCCAGCAGCTTAGTAGGTAGCGGGAGGGAGTATTTT. Protein: CASSLVGSGREYF.

CDR3 coding DNA: TGTGCCAGCAGCCAGGGACTACCTACGAACACCGGGGAGCTGTTTTTT. It yields the protein CASSQGLPTNTGELFF. The chain combines TRBV3-1 (or the pseudogene TRBV3-2) with TRBJ2-2, with 7 nucleotides matching TRBD2. J lost 0 bases, V lost 3 bases, and 4 bases had no gene match. Per germline, CDR1 LGHDT and CDR2 YNNKEL (reference sequence). There are 16 residues in the CDR3.

This clone turned up a few times. The limits of the CDR3 on the DNA are not certain, so only TCRdb's listed CDR3 is given. The chain recombines TRBV18 with TRBJ1-5. Looked up from germline, CDR1 is KGHSH and CDR2 is LQKENI. The CDR3 is 13 amino acids in total, end residues counted. The CDR3: CASSFGSDQPQHF.